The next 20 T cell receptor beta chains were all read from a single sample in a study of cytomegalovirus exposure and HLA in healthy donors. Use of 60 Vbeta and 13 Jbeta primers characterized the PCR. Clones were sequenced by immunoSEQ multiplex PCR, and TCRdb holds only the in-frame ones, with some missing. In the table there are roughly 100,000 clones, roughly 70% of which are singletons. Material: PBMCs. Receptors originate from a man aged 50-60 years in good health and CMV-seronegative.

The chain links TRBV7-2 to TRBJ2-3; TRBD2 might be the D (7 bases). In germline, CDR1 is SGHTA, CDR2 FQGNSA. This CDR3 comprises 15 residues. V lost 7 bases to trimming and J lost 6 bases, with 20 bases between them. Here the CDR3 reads CASTSRGAVADTQYF. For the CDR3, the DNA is TGTGCCAGCACCTCCCGGGGGGCGGTCGCGGATACGCAGTATTTT.

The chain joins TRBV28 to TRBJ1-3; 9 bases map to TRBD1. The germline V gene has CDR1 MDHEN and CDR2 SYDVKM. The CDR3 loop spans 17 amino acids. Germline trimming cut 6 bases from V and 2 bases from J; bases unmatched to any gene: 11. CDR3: CASRGTGIPETGNTIYF. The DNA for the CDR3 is TGTGCCAGCAGGGGGACAGGGATCCCGGAAACTGGAAACACCATATATTTT.

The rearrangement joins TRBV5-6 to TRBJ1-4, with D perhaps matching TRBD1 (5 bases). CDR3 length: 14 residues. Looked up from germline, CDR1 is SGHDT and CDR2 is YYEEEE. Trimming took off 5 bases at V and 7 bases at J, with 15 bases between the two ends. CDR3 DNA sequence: TGTGCCAGCAGTCCCCCAGGGTTGGGTGAAAAACTGTTTTTT. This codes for CASSPPGLGEKLFF. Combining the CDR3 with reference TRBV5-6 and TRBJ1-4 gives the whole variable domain DAGVTQSPTHLIKTRGQQVTLRCSPKSGHDTVSWYQQALGQGPQFIFQYYEEEERQRGNFPDRFSGHQFPNYSSELNVNALLLGDSALYLCASSPPGLGEKLFFGSGTQLSVL.

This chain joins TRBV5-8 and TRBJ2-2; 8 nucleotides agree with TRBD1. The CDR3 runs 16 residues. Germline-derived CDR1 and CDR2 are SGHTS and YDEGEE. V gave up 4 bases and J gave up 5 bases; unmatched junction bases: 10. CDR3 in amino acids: CASSRRRTGNTGELFF. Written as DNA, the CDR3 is TGTGCCAGCAGCCGCAGGCGGACAGGGAATACCGGGGAGCTGTTTTTT.

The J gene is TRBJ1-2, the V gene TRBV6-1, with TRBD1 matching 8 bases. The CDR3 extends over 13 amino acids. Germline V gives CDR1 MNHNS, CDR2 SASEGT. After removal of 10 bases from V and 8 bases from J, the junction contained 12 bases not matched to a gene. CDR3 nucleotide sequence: TGTGCCACCTCACAGGGGGGGGCTTGGGGCTACACCTTC. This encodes CATSQGGAWGYTF.

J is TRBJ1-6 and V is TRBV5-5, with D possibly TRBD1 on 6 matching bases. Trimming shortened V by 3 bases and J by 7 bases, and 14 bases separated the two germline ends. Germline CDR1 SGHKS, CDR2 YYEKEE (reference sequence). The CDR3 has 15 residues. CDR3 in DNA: TGTGCCAGCAGCTGGGGAGGGGGGCTCAATTCACCCCTCCACTTT. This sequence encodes CASSWGGGLNSPLHF.

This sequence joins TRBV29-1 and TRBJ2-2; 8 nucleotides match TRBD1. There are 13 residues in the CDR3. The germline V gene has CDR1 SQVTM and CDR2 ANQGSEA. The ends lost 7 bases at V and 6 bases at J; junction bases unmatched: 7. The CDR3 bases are TGCAGCGCTGGACAGGGAGGTGCCGGGGAGCTGTTTTTT. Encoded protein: CSAGQGGAGELFF.

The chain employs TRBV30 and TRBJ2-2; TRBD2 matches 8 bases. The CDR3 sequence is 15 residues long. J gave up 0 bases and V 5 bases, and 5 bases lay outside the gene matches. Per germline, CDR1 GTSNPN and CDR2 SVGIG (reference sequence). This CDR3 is CAWVPGGANTGELFF. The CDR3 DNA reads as TGTGCCTGGGTGCCCGGGGGGGCGAACACCGGGGAGCTGTTTTTT.

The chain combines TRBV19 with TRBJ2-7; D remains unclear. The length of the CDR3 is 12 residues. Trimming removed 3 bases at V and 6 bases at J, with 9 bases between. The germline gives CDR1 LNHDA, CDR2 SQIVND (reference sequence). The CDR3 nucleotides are TGTGCCAGTAGTATGCGGCAGAGCGAGCAGTACTTC. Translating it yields CASSMRQSEQYF. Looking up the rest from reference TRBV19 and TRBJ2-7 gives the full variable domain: DGGITQSPKYLFRKEGQNVTLSCEQNLNHDAMYWYRQDPGQGLRLIYYSQIVNDFQKGDIAEGYSVSREKKESFPLTVTSAQKNPTAFYLCASSMRQSEQYFGPGTRLTVT.

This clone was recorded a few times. CDR3 nucleotide sequence: TGTGCCAGCAGCCGCCGGTGGGACGCGGGGAGCTCTGGAAACACCATATATTTT. Translation: CASSRRWDAGSSGNTIYF. V and J are TRBV5-5 and TRBJ1-3; tentatively, D is TRBD1 (5 bases). Germline CDR1 SGHKS, CDR2 YYEKEE (reference sequence). Trimming cost V 4 bases and J 0 bases, with 20 bases left between them. This CDR3 is 18 amino acids long.

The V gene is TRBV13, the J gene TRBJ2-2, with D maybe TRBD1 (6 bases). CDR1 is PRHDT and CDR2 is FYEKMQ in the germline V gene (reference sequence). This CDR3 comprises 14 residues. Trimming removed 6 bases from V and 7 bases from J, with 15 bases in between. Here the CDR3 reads CASSPPGAVGELFF. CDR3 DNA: TGTGCCAGCAGTCCCCCAGGGGCTGTCGGGGAGCTGTTTTTT.

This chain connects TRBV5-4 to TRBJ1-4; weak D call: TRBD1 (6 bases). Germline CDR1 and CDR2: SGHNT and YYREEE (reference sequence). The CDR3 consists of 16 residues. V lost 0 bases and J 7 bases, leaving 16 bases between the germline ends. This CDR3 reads CASSLDREQGGEKLFF. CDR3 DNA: TGTGCCAGCAGCTTGGACAGGGAGCAAGGTGGTGAAAAACTGTTTTTT.

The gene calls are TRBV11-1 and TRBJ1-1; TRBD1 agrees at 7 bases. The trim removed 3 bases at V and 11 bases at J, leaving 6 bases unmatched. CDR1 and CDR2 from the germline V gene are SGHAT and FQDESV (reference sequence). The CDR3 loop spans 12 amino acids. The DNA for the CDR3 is TGTGCCAGCAGCTTCGCGACAGGGTATGCTTTCTTT. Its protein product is CASSFATGYAFF.

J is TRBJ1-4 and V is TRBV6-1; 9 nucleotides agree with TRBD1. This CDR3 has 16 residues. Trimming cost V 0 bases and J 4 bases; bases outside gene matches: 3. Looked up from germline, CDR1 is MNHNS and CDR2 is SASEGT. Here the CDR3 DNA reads TGTGCCAGCAGTGAAGCAGGGGGACAGGGTAATGAAAAACTGTTTTTT. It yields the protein CASSEAGGQGNEKLFF.

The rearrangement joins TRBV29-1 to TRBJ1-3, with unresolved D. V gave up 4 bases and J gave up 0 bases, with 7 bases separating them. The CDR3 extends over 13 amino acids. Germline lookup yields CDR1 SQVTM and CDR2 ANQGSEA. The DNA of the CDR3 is TGCAGCGTTGCCCCTTCCTCTGGAAACACCATATATTTT. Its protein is CSVAPSSGNTIYF.

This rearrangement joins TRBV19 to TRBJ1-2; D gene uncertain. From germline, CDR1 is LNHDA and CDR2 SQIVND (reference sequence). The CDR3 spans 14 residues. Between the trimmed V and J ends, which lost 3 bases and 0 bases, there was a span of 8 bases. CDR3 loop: CASSMTGANYGYTF. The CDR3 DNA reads TGTGCCAGTAGTATGACTGGAGCTAACTATGGCTACACCTTC.

CDR3 coding DNA: TGTGCCAGCAGTGAAAGGCGGGTGGGCAATCAGCCCCAGCATTTT. Translating gives CASSERRVGNQPQHF. The chain carries TRBV2 and TRBJ1-5; D is uncertain. This CDR3 spans 15 amino acids. Germline-derived CDR1 and CDR2 are SNHLY and FYNNEI. The ends were cut back, 2 bases at V and 2 bases at J, with 10 bases in the middle.

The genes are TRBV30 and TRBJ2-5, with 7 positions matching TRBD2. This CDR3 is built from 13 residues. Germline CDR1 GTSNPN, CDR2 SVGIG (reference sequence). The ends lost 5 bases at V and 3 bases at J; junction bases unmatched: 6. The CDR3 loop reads CAWGGSLEETQYF. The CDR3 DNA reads TGTGCCTGGGGCGGGAGTCTGGAAGAGACCCAGTACTTC.

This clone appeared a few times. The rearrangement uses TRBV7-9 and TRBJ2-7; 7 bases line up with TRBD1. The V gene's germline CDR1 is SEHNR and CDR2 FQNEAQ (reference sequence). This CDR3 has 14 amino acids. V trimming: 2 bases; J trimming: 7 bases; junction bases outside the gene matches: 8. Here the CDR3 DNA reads TGTGCCAGCAGCTTAAACAGGGGAGTCGGGGAGCAGTACTTC. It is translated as CASSLNRGVGEQYF.

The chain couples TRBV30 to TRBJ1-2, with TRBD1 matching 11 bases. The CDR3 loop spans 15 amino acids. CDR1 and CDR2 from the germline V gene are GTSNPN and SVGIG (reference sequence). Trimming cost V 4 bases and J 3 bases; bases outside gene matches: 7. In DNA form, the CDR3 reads TGTGCCTGGACCATGAGGGACAGGGGGTACTATGGCTACACCTTC. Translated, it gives CAWTMRDRGYYGYTF.